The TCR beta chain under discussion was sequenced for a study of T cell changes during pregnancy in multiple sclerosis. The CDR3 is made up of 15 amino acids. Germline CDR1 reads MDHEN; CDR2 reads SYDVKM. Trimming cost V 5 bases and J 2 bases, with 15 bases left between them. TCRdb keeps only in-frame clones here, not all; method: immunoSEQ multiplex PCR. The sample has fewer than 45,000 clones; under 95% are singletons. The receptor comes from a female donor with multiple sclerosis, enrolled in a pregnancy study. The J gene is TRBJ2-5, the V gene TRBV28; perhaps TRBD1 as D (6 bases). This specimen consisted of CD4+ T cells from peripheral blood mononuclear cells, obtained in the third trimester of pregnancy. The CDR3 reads CASSTQGSGQETQYF. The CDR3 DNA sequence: TGTGCCAGCAGTACCCAGGGGTCAGGTCAAGAGACCCAGTACTTC. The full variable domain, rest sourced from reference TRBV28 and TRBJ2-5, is DVKVTQSSRYLVKRTGEKVFLECVQDMDHENMFWYRQDPGLGLRLIYFSYDVKMKEKGDIPEGYSVSREKKERFSLILESASTNQTSMYLCASSTQGSGQETQYFGPGTRLLVL.